Listed below are T cell receptor beta chains from one sample, sequenced in a study of shared clonotypes between healthy human individuals. Sequencing used immunoSEQ multiplex PCR; TCRdb keeps in-frame clones, though not all of them. There are roughly 2,300,000 clones in the sample; 92% occur only once, and 0.37% lies in the top ten. Sequenced sample: naive CD4+ T cells from PBMCs. These receptors were collected from a man aged 18 to 30 in good health. Some clones in this sample may be carry-over from other donors' samples. Each CDR3 is given with its conserved first and last residue. Each record gives: clone size, D gene, V gene, J gene, CDR3 DNA, CDR3 protein. The D gene is left open where the match is weak. Clone size, where shown, is once, few, many, or a class for clones that have expanded.

size: .
D: TRBD1
V: TRBV7-9
J: TRBJ2-7
DNA: TGTGCCAGCAGCCAGGCCGGGACAGAAAGGCAGTACTTC
CDR3: CASSQAGTERQYF

size: .
D: TRBD1
V: TRBV9
J: TRBJ1-2
DNA: TGTGCCAGCAGCGTTTTGGGACAGGGTGGTGGCTACACCTTC
CDR3: CASSVLGQGGGYTF

size: .
D: TRBD1
V: TRBV27
J: TRBJ2-6
DNA: TGTGCCAGCAGTTTACTAGGGACAGGGGGCTCTGGGGCCAACGTCCTGACTTTC
CDR3: CASSLLGTGGSGANVLTF

size: .
D: TRBD2
V: TRBV19
J: TRBJ2-7
DNA: TGTGCCAGTAGTATAGAGCGGGGGAGCGAGCAGTACTTC
CDR3: CASSIERGSEQYF

size: .
D: .
V: TRBV20-1
J: TRBJ2-5
DNA: TGCAGTGCTAGAGTTTGGGAGACCCAGTACTTC
CDR3: CSARVWETQYF

size: .
D: .
V: TRBV6-1
J: TRBJ2-3
DNA: TGTGCCAGCAACCAGCCATTCACAGATACGCAGTATTTT
CDR3: CASNQPFTDTQYF

size: .
D: .
V: TRBV2
J: TRBJ1-1
DNA: TGTGCCAGCAGAAAACAGGTGATGAACACTGAAGCTTTCTTT
CDR3: CASRKQVMNTEAFF

size: .
D: .
V: TRBV5-1
J: TRBJ2-2
DNA: TGCGCCAGCAGCTTGGAATGGACCGCGACGGGCGGGGAGCTGTTTTTT
CDR3: CASSLEWTATGGELFF

size: once
D: .
V: TRBV9
J: TRBJ2-2
DNA: TGTGCCAGCAGCGTAACCGGGGCCGGGGAGCTGTTTTTT
CDR3: CASSVTGAGELFF

size: .
D: TRBD2
V: TRBV27
J: TRBJ2-2
DNA: TGTGCCAGCAGTTCGATCCTGTCGCGGGGGTTGCGCACCGGGGAGCTGTTTTTT
CDR3: CASSSILSRGLRTGELFF

size: once
D: TRBD1
V: TRBV6-5
J: TRBJ2-1
DNA: TGTGCCAGCAGTACAACAGGGGCTAACTACAATGAGCAGTTCTTC
CDR3: CASSTTGANYNEQFF

size: .
D: .
V: TRBV20-1
J: TRBJ2-3
DNA: TGCAGTGCTAGCGCGGAAGATACGCAGTATTTT
CDR3: CSASAEDTQYF

size: .
D: TRBD1
V: TRBV7-2
J: TRBJ2-5
DNA: TGTGCCAGCAGCGTACACAGGGGCCCTGAAGAGACCCAGTACTTC
CDR3: CASSVHRGPEETQYF

size: once
D: TRBD1
V: TRBV19
J: TRBJ1-5
DNA: TGTGCCAGTAGTATAGGCCCCGGACAGGGTAGACCTAGCAATCAGCCCCAGCATTTT
CDR3: CASSIGPGQGRPSNQPQHF

size: .
D: TRBD2
V: TRBV11-2
J: TRBJ2-7
DNA: TGTGCCAGCAGCTTTCTAGCGGGAACCGTCTCCTACGAGCAGTACTTC
CDR3: CASSFLAGTVSYEQYF

size: .
D: .
V: TRBV6-1
J: TRBJ1-4
DNA: TGTGCCAGCAGTGTCCAGGGCGCTAATGAAAAACTGTTTTTT
CDR3: CASSVQGANEKLFF

size: .
D: .
V: TRBV4-1
J: TRBJ1-4
DNA: TGCGCCAGCAACTGGGGTGAAAAACTGTTTTTT
CDR3: CASNWGEKLFF

size: .
D: .
V: TRBV6-5
J: TRBJ2-7
DNA: TGTGCCACAGGAGTAGCGGAACTAGGGGCGTGGGAGCAGTACTTC
CDR3: CATGVAELGAWEQYF

size: .
D: .
V: TRBV6-4
J: TRBJ1-5
DNA: TGTGCCAGCAGTGAGGTTTTCGGGAGCAATCAGCCCCAGCATTTT
CDR3: CASSEVFGSNQPQHF

size: .
D: .
V: TRBV9
J: TRBJ2-2
DNA: TGTGCCAGCAGCAAGGACAGGGAGGGCACCGGGGAGCTGTTTTTT
CDR3: CASSKDREGTGELFF

size: .
D: TRBD1
V: TRBV6-4
J: TRBJ2-7
DNA: TGTGCCAGCAAGGCGGAGGGACAGGCTTCCTACGAGCAGTACTTC
CDR3: CASKAEGQASYEQYF

size: once
D: TRBD1
V: TRBV28
J: TRBJ1-2
DNA: TGTGCCAGCAGTGTATACTCCTTACAGGGGGTGGTCTATGGCTACACCTTC
CDR3: CASSVYSLQGVVYGYTF

size: .
D: TRBD1
V: TRBV19
J: TRBJ1-1
DNA: TGTGCCAGTACCGTCGGGACAGGGGGCGGACACACTGAAGCTTTCTTT
CDR3: CASTVGTGGGHTEAFF

size: .
D: .
V: TRBV11-2
J: TRBJ1-2
DNA: TGTGCCAGCAGCAACGTTAGGGGGGTGGCCCACACCTTC
CDR3: CASSNVRGVAHTF

size: .
D: TRBD1
V: TRBV7-9
J: TRBJ2-2
DNA: TGTGCCAGCAGCACACGACAGGGGGGCGACACCGGGGAGCTGTTTTTT
CDR3: CASSTRQGGDTGELFF

size: .
D: .
V: TRBV18
J: TRBJ1-1
DNA: TGTGCCAGCTCACCAGGGGCCGGTACTGAAGCTTTCTTT
CDR3: CASSPGAGTEAFF

size: .
D: .
V: TRBV18
J: TRBJ1-4
DNA: TGTGCCAGCTCACCTTTCGGAGGGGCTAATGAAAAACTGTTTTTT
CDR3: CASSPFGGANEKLFF

size: .
D: .
V: TRBV7-9
J: TRBJ2-2
DNA: TGTGCCAGCAAGTCCGGGGAGCTGTTTTTT
CDR3: CASKSGELFF

size: once
D: .
V: TRBV9
J: TRBJ2-3
DNA: TGTGCCAGCAGCGTAGAGCCGGGAGAAAGGGATACGCAGTATTTT
CDR3: CASSVEPGERDTQYF

size: once
D: .
V: TRBV28
J: TRBJ2-1
DNA: TGTGCCAGCAAGGACTACTACAATGAGCAGTTCTTC
CDR3: CASKDYYNEQFF

size: .
D: .
V: TRBV7-9
J: TRBJ2-7
DNA: TGTGCCAGCAGCTTCTGGACAAACCCCTACGAGCAGTACTTC
CDR3: CASSFWTNPYEQYF

size: few
D: TRBD2
V: TRBV28
J: TRBJ2-7
DNA: TGTGCCAGCAGCCCTACTAGCGCTTCCTACGAGCAGTACTTC
CDR3: CASSPTSASYEQYF

size: once
D: TRBD1
V: TRBV28
J: TRBJ2-7
DNA: TGTGCCAGCAGTTATCCGGGACAGGGTGACGAGCAGTACTTC
CDR3: CASSYPGQGDEQYF

size: .
D: .
V: TRBV5-1
J: TRBJ2-7
DNA: TGCGCCAGCAGCTTGATCGGAACGGGGTCCTACGAGCAGTACTTC
CDR3: CASSLIGTGSYEQYF

size: .
D: TRBD2
V: TRBV5-4
J: TRBJ2-1
DNA: TGTGCCAGCAGCTTGACGGGAGGATACAATGAGCAGTTCTTC
CDR3: CASSLTGGYNEQFF

size: .
D: TRBD1
V: TRBV27
J: TRBJ1-1
DNA: TGTGCCAGCAGTTTAACCGAGGCCGGACAGGGAGTAGCTTTCTTT
CDR3: CASSLTEAGQGVAFF

size: once
D: .
V: TRBV4-1
J: TRBJ2-3
DNA: TGCGCCAGCAGCCAAGAGGGGTTACCTAGCACAGATACGCAGTATTTT
CDR3: CASSQEGLPSTDTQYF

size: .
D: TRBD2
V: TRBV5-1
J: TRBJ2-1
DNA: TGCGCCAGCAGCTTGTGGCGGGAGGGCTACAATGAGCAGTTCTTC
CDR3: CASSLWREGYNEQFF

size: .
D: TRBD1
V: TRBV14
J: TRBJ1-4
DNA: TGTGCCAGCAGCCGCACAATCTTCAGGGGGCCTTTGACTAATGAAAAACTGTTTTTT
CDR3: CASSRTIFRGPLTNEKLFF

size: .
D: TRBD2
V: TRBV15
J: TRBJ2-5
DNA: TGTGCCACCAGCAGAGAACGGGGGACTAGCGGGAGTATAAGAGACCTAGAGACCCAGTACTTC
CDR3: CATSRERGTSGSIRDLETQYF

size: .
D: .
V: TRBV14
J: TRBJ2-2
DNA: TGTGCCAGCAGCCAAGATTGGTGGCGGTCGAACACCGGGGAGCTGTTTTTT
CDR3: CASSQDWWRSNTGELFF